This paragraph covers one T cell receptor (beta chain) sequence. Its antigen is unknown. This sequence may be a read error, since a much larger clone differs from it by one base. With a J-beta primer mix and a sample-barcoded 5' primer, a second PCR ran roughly 6 to 11 cycles. Each cDNA was tagged by a template-switch adaptor containing 12 random nucleotides. TCRdb reprocessed the 5' RACE reads with MiXCR, giving one entry per CDR3 protein. The data contain 550,000 to 800,000 distinct CDR3 sequences, roughly 30% of them singletons. This entry is derived from a study of blood T cells in healthy people across ages. Peripheral blood, about 10 milliliters per donor, was collected. This CDR3 region has 16 residues. Per the germline V gene, CDR1 is LNHNV and CDR2 is YYDKDF (reference sequence). Broader study findings: Unknown CMV status may confound age-related changes in expanded clones. PBMCs left unsorted prevented a conclusive naive versus antigen-experienced comparison.

The receptor's source is a woman of 80 years or more in good health. Sequencing was done on a sample of blood. The V call is TRBV15, the J call TRBJ2-5; 12 bases match TRBD2. The CDR3 spells CATGSLTSGGRETQYF. The CDR3 nucleotides read TGTGCCACCGGCAGTCTCACTAGCGGGGGGAGGGAGACCCAGTACTTC. Full variable domain (outside the CDR3, taken from reference TRBV15 and TRBJ2-5): DAMVIQNPRYQVTQFGKPVTLSCSQTLNHNVMYWYQQKSSQAPKLLFHYYDKDFNNEADTPDNFQSRRPNTSFCFLDIRSPGLGDTAMYLCATGSLTSGGRETQYFGPGTRLLVL.